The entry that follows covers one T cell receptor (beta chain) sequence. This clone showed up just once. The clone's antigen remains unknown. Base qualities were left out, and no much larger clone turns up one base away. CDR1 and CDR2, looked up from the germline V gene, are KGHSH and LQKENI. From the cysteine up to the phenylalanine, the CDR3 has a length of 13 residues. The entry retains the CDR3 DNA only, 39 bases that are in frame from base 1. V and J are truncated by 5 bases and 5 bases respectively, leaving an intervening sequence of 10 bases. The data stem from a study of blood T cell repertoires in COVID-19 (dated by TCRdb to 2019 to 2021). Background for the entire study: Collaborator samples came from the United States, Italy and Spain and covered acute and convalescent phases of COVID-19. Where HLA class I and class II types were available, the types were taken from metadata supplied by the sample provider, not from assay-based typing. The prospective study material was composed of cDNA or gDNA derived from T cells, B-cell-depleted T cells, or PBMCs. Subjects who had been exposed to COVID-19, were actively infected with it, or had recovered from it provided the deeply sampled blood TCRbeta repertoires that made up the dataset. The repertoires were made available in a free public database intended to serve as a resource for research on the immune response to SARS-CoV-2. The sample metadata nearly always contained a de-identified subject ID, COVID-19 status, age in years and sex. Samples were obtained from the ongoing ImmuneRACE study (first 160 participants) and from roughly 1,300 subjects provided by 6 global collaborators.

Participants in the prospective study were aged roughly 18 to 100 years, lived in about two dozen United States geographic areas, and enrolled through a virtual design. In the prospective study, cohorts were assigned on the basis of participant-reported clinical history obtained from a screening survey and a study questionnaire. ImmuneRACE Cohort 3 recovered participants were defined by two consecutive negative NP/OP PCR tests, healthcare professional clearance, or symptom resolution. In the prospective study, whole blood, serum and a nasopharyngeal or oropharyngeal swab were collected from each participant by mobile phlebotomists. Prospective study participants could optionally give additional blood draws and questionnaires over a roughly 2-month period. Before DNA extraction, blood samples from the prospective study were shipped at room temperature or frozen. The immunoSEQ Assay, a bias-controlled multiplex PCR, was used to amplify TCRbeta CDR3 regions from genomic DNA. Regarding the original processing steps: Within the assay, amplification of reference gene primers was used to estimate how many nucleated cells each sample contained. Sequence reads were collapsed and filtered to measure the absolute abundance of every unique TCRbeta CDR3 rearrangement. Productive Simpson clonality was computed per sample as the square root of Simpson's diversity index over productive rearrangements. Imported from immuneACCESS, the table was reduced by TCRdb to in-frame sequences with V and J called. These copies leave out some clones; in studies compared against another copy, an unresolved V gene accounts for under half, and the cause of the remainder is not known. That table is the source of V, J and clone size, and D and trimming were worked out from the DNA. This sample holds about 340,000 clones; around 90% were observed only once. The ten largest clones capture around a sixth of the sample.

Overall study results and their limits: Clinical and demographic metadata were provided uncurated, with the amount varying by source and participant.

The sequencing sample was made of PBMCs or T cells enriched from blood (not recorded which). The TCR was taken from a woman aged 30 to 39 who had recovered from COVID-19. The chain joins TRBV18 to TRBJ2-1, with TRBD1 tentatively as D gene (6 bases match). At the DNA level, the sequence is TGTGCCAGCTCATCGAACAGGGACAATGAGCAGTTCTTC. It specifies CASSSNRDNEQFF.